The 7 T cell receptor beta chains reported below all come from one sample, sequenced in a study of OX40 agonist ivuxolimab in advanced cancers. Libraries were prepared by immunoSEQ multiplex PCR; TCRdb keeps only in-frame clonotypes and omits some of them. The top ten clones hold around 1% of a sample with around 70,000 clones, 80% to 95% of them seen once. The sequenced sample was CD4+ or CD8+ T cells sorted from blood, obtained in a trial of the OX40 agonist ivuxolimab. These receptors were taken from an adult with an advanced solid tumor such as melanoma, head and neck, liver or kidney cancer.

This chain links TRBV19 with TRBJ2-7; D might be TRBD2 (5 bases). Germline assignment: CDR1 LNHDA and CDR2 SQIVND (reference sequence). Trimming took off 6 bases at V and 6 bases at J, with 12 bases between the two ends. The CDR3 extends over 12 amino acids. CDR3 loop: CASSERGLEQYF. CDR3 coding DNA: TGTGCCAGTAGCGAACGGGGTCTCGAGCAGTACTTC. Full variable domain (rest looked up from reference TRBV19 and TRBJ2-7): DGGITQSPKYLFRKEGQNVTLSCEQNLNHDAMYWYRQDPGQGLRLIYYSQIVNDFQKGDIAEGYSVSREKKESFPLTVTSAQKNPTAFYLCASSERGLEQYFGPGTRLTVT.

J is TRBJ1-3 and V is TRBV9, with 7 bases that match TRBD1. The CDR3 totals 15 residues. Looked up from germline, CDR1 is SGDLS and CDR2 is YYNGEE. With 0 bases clipped from V and 2 bases from J, the junction kept 2 bases outside the gene matches. In DNA, the CDR3 is TGTGCCAGCAGCGTAGCTGGACAGGCTGGAAACACCATATATTTT. Translated: CASSVAGQAGNTIYF.

V and J are TRBV7-3 and TRBJ1-4; 7 bases are shared with TRBD1. The CDR3 has 15 amino acids. From germline, CDR1 is SGHTA and CDR2 FQGTGA. Trimming took 5 bases from V and 1 from J; bases not matched to a gene: 4. The CDR3 sequence: CASSPRDRTNEKLFF. The CDR3 DNA is TGTGCCAGCAGCCCTCGGGACAGAACTAATGAAAAACTGTTTTTT.

In this sample, this clone turned up once. The genes are TRBV2 and TRBJ2-7; weak D call: TRBD2 (6 bases). This CDR3 has 12 residues. With 11 bases removed from V and 2 bases from J, the gap between germline ends came to 13 bases. Germline CDR1 SNHLY, CDR2 FYNNEI. The CDR3 loop reads CAGSREAYEQYF. DNA for the CDR3: TGTGCCGGATCCAGGGAGGCCTACGAGCAGTACTTC.

The V gene is TRBV2, the J gene TRBJ2-5, with TRBD2 matching 15 bases. CDR1 SNHLY and CDR2 FYNNEI come from the germline V gene. The CDR3 length is 14 residues. With V trimmed by 10 bases and J by 5 bases, 5 bases remained unmatched. CDR3 amino acids: CATGLAGGGETQYF. The CDR3 nucleotides read TGTGCCACAGGACTAGCGGGAGGGGGCGAGACCCAGTACTTC.

This clone has only one observation. This chain uses TRBV20-1 with TRBJ1-2; D gene unclear. The V gene's germline CDR1 is DFQATT and CDR2 SNEGSKA (reference sequence). The CDR3 spans 11 residues. Trimming removed 3 bases at V and 4 bases at J, with 6 bases between. In DNA form, the CDR3 reads TGCAGTGCTAGTTGGGGCTATGGCTACACCTTC. It is translated as CSASWGYGYTF.

The chain links TRBV4-1 to TRBJ1-3, with D possibly matching TRBD1 (5 bases). Germline CDR1 and CDR2: MGHRA and YSYEKL. Trimming pared 0 bases from V and 4 bases from J, leaving 13 bases between. CDR3 length equals 16 residues. CDR3 sequence (DNA): TGCGCCAGCAGCCAAGACGCGGGGACTGTCGGAAACACCATATATTTT. Translated, it gives CASSQDAGTVGNTIYF.